The 26 T cell receptor beta chains presented below share a single source sample, sequenced in a study of T cells expressing NK-cell markers (dated by TCRdb to the early 2020s). Libraries were made using 5' RACE. TCRdb shows the sequencer as Illumina HiSeq 2000. The reads, reprocessed by TCRdb, yield one row per CDR3 protein sequence and no DNA. This sample's table lists 400,000 to 550,000 distinct CDR3 sequences. Of the sample, less than 7.5% falls within the top ten clones. The sequenced sample consisted of blood T cells: a sorted CD56 or NKG2C T cell subset, CD4+ or CD8+ T cells, or bulk PBMC T cells (not recorded which). The source is a woman between 18 and 70 years old in good health.

The chain has TRBV27 and TRBJ2-7. This CDR3 is 16 amino acids long. The germline gives CDR1 MNHEY, CDR2 SMNVEV (reference sequence). CDR3 sequence reads: CASSRHSGQGIHEQYF.

The rearrangement joins TRBV13 to TRBJ2-1; the D gene TCRdb calls, TRBD1, cannot be checked with no DNA. Germline CDR1 is PRHDT and CDR2 is FYEKMQ (reference sequence). This CDR3 is 14 amino acids long. The CDR3 here is CASSLRGPENEQFF.

The rearrangement uses TRBV4-3 and TRBJ2-1. Germline loops: CDR1 LGHNA, CDR2 YSLEER. The CDR3 is 17 amino acids. The CDR3 here is CASRPRSERSSYNEQFF.

This chain links TRBV3-1 with TRBJ2-1; TCRdb gives TRBD2 as the D gene, but with no DNA this cannot be confirmed. The CDR3 spans 15 residues. CDR1 is LGHDT, CDR2 YNNKEL, per germline (reference sequence). CDR3 loop: CASSVIAGGKGEQFF.

The V call is TRBV5-1, the J call TRBJ2-3; no DNA is available, so the TRBD1 call from TCRdb remains unchecked. This CDR3 spans 14 amino acids. Germline-derived CDR1 and CDR2 are SGHRS and YFSETQ. The CDR3 loop reads CASSIGTTTDTQYF.

V usage is TRBV12-3 or TRBV12-4 and J usage is TRBJ1-6; the TRBD1 assignment by TCRdb is unverifiable without DNA. This CDR3 has 15 residues. This chain's CDR3 is CASSPRTEINSPLHF.

The chain couples TRBV7-2 to TRBJ1-2; the TRBD1 assignment by TCRdb is unverifiable without DNA. The CDR3 has 14 amino acids. In germline, CDR1 is SGHTA, CDR2 FQGNSA. The CDR3 loop is CASSLEGTVYGYTF. The complete variable domain, with remaining parts taken from reference TRBV7-2 and TRBJ1-2, reads GAGVSQSPSNKVTEKGKDVELRCDPISGHTALYWYRQSLGQGLEFLIYFQGNSAPDKSGLPSDRFSAERTGGSVSTLTIQRTQQEDSAVYLCASSLEGTVYGYTFGSGTRLTVV.

The chain employs TRBV28 and TRBJ2-7. The CDR3 spans 13 residues. Looked up from germline, CDR1 is MDHEN and CDR2 is SYDVKM. CDR3: CASSFQEVGEQYF.

The J gene is TRBJ1-1, the V gene TRBV19. CDR3 length: 12 residues. CDR1 and CDR2 from the germline V gene are LNHDA and SQIVND (reference sequence). This CDR3 is CASTLGHTEAFF.

The rearrangement links TRBV7-8 to TRBJ1-1; no DNA is available, so the TRBD1 call from TCRdb remains unchecked. The CDR3 is 14 residues long. Germline loops: CDR1 SGHVS, CDR2 FQNEAQ. Here the CDR3 reads CASSPQGADTEAFF.

The V gene is TRBV6-5, the J gene TRBJ1-2. From germline, CDR1 is MNHEY and CDR2 SVGAGI. The CDR3 runs 13 residues. The CDR3 loop is CASSYSIQIGYTF.

The J gene is TRBJ1-6, the V gene TRBV30. The CDR3 runs to 14 residues. The germline gives CDR1 GTSNPN, CDR2 SVGIG (reference sequence). This chain's CDR3 is CASQGASYNSPLHF. The entire variable domain, with the rest obtained from reference TRBV30 and TRBJ1-6, is as follows: SQTIHQWPATLVQPVGSPLSLECTVEGTSNPNLYWYRQAAGRGLQLLFYSVGIGQISSEVPQNLSASRPQDRQFILSSKKLLLSDSGFYLCASQGASYNSPLHFGNGTRLTVT.

V gene TRBV7-9 combines with J gene TRBJ2-3; the TCRdb D gene call, TRBD1, has no DNA to confirm it. The CDR3 runs to 15 residues. Germline CDR1 reads SEHNR; CDR2 reads FQNEAQ (reference sequence). Here the CDR3 reads CASSLNRGSTDTQYF.

This sequence joins TRBV11-3 and TRBJ2-1. From germline, CDR1 is SGHNT and CDR2 YENEEA. This CDR3 has 14 residues. CDR3 sequence: CASSLLAASNEQFF.

The chain joins TRBV7-2 to TRBJ2-6. CDR1 and CDR2 (germline): SGHTA, FQGNSA. CDR3 length: 15 residues. The chain's CDR3 is CASSRPGPGANVLTF.

The rearrangement uses TRBV7-2 and TRBJ2-5; as DNA is missing, the TRBD1 call by TCRdb cannot be tested. This CDR3 contains 14 residues. In germline, CDR1 is SGHTA, CDR2 FQGNSA. The CDR3 sequence: CASSWGGAEETQYF.

This chain uses TRBV3-1 with TRBJ2-5; TCRdb indicates TRBD1, and absent DNA this call remains unverified. Germline V lookup: CDR1 LGHDT, CDR2 YNNKEL (reference sequence). This CDR3 region has 17 residues. The CDR3: CASSPAVTRTSQETQYF.

V gene TRBV14 combines with J gene TRBJ2-1; TCRdb picks TRBD1, but there is no DNA to check that call. CDR1 and CDR2 from the germline V gene are SGHDN and FVKESK. The CDR3 covers 14 residues. Here the CDR3 reads CASNGAGGYNEQFF. Combining the CDR3 with reference TRBV14 and TRBJ2-1 gives the whole variable domain EAGVTQFPSHSVIEKGQTVTLRCDPISGHDNLYWYRRVMGKEIKFLLHFVKESKQDESGMPNNRFLAERTGGTYSTLKVQPAELEDSGVYFCASNGAGGYNEQFFGPGTRLTVL.

The CDR3 region is CASSLQAAGDHFKNIQYF. V is TRBV11-2 and J is TRBJ2-4; there is no DNA to check the TCRdb D call of TRBD2. The CDR3 spans 18 residues. In germline, CDR1 is SGHAT, CDR2 FQNNGV.

The chain carries TRBV4-3 and TRBJ2-1; TCRdb selects TRBD2, and the lack of DNA leaves this call unchecked. The CDR3 loop spans 14 amino acids. CDR1 and CDR2 (germline): LGHNA, YSLEER. The CDR3 protein is CASSRAGGGNEQFF.

CDR3 sequence reads: CASSLTAGTGAITGELFF. The V gene is TRBV7-3, the J gene TRBJ2-2; without DNA, the TCRdb call of TRBD1 cannot be checked. This CDR3 spans 18 amino acids. The germline CDR1 and CDR2 sequences are SGHTA and FQGTGA.

The rearrangement uses TRBV7-2 and TRBJ1-2; the D call of TRBD1 rests on TCRdb alone, since no DNA is present to check it. The germline CDR1 and CDR2 sequences are SGHTA and FQGNSA. This CDR3 region has 14 residues. The CDR3 loop is CASSSQGQGTGYTF.

V gene TRBV18 combines with J gene TRBJ2-3; TCRdb designates TRBD1, a call that cannot be tested without DNA. The CDR3 spans 15 residues. Germline assignment: CDR1 KGHSH and CDR2 LQKENI. CDR3 in amino acids: CASSPTGLSTDTQYF.

V gene TRBV29-1 combines with J gene TRBJ1-3. Germline V lookup: CDR1 SQVTM, CDR2 ANQGSEA. The CDR3 has 12 amino acids. CDR3 loop: CSGLDSGNTIYF.

This chain joins TRBV20-1 and TRBJ2-2. Germline loops: CDR1 DFQATT, CDR2 SNEGSKA (reference sequence). CDR3 length equals 13 residues. This chain's CDR3 is CSASWRWTGELFF.

The chain couples TRBV15 to TRBJ2-1; TCRdb designates TRBD2, a call that cannot be tested without DNA. The CDR3 contains 13 residues. Germline CDR1 LNHNV, CDR2 YYDKDF (reference sequence). The CDR3 region is CATSRYRSNEQFF. Together with reference TRBV15 and TRBJ2-1, the CDR3 gives the full variable domain: DAMVIQNPRYQVTQFGKPVTLSCSQTLNHNVMYWYQQKSSQAPKLLFHYYDKDFNNEADTPDNFQSRRPNTSFCFLDIRSPGLGDTAMYLCATSRYRSNEQFFGPGTRLTVL.